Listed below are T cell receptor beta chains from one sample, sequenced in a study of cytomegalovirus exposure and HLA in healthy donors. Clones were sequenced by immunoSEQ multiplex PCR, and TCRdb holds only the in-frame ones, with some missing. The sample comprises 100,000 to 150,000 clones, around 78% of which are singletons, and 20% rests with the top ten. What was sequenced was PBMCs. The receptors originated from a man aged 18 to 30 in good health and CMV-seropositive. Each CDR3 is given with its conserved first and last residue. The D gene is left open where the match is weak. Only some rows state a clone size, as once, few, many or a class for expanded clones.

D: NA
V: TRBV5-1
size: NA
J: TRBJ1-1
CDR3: CASSLGGEYAFF
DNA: TGCGCCAGCAGCTTGGGGGGGGAGTACGCTTTCTTT

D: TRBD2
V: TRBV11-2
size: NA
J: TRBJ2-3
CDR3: CASSLGWAGGRDTQYF
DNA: TGTGCCAGCAGCTTAGGTTGGGCGGGGGGGCGAGATACGCAGTATTTT

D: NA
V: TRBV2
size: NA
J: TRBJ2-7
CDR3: CASSVRGAIGYEQYF
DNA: TGTGCCAGCAGTGTACGGGGGGCCATCGGCTACGAGCAGTACTTC

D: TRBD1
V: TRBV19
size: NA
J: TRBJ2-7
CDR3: CARKSGTGGYEQYF
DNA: TGTGCCAGGAAGAGCGGGACAGGGGGCTACGAGCAGTACTTC

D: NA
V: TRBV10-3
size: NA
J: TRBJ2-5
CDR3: CAISEYRLETQYF
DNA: TGTGCCATCAGTGAATACAGGCTAGAGACCCAGTACTTC

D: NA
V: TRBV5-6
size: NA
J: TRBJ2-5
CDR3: CASSEGLQETQYF
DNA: TGTGCCAGCAGCGAGGGCCTCCAAGAGACCCAGTACTTC

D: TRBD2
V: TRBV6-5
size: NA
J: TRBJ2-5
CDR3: CASGAGGPPPETQYF
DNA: TGTGCCAGCGGGGCGGGGGGGCCACCCCCAGAGACCCAGTACTTC

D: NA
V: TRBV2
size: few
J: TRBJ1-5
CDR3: CASHRGNSNQPQHF
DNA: TGTGCCAGCCATAGAGGGAATAGCAATCAGCCCCAGCATTTT

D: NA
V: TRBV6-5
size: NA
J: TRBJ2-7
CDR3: CASSSSLYEQYF
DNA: TGTGCCAGCAGCTCCAGTCTCTACGAGCAGTACTTC

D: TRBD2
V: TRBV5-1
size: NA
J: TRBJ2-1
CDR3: CASSLGKTSGGAHEQFF
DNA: TGCGCCAGCAGCTTGGGCAAGACTAGCGGGGGGGCCCATGAGCAGTTCTTC

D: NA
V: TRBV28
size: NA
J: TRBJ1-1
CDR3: CASRPHRDTEAFF
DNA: TGTGCCAGCAGGCCTCACAGAGACACTGAAGCTTTCTTT

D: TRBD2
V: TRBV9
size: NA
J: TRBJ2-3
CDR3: CASSPGGGADTQYF
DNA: TGTGCCAGCAGCCCGGGGGGAGGGGCAGATACGCAGTATTTT

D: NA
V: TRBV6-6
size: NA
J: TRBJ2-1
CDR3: CASTLSRGLNEQFF
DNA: TGTGCCAGCACCCTCTCGCGGGGCCTCAATGAGCAGTTCTTC